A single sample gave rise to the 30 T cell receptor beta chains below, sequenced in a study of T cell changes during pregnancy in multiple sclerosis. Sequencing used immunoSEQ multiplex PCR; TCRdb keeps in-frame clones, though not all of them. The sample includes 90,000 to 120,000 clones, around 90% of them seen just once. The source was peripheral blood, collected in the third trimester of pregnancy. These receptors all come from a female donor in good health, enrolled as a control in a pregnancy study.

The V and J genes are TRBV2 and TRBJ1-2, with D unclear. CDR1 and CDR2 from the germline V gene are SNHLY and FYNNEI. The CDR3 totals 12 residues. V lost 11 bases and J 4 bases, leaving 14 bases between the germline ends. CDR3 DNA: TGTGCCCTCACGGAGTCTGGCTATGGCTACACCTTC. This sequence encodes CALTESGYGYTF.

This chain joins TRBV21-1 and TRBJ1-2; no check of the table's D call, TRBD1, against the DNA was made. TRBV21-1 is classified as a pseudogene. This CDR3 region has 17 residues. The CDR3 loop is CASSKERDRVTHYGYTF. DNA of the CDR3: TGTGCCAGCAGCAAAGAGCGGGACAGGGTCACCCACTATGGCTACACCTTC.

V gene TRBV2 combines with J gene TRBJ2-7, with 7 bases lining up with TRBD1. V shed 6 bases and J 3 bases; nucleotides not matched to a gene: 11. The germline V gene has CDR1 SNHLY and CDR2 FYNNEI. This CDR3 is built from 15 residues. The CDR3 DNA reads TGTGCCAGCAGAGCTACAGGGGTCGCCTACTACGAGCAGTACTTC. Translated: CASRATGVAYYEQYF. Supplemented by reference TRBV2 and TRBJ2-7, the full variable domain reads EPEVTQTPSHQVTQMGQEVILRCVPISNHLYFYWYRQILGQKVEFLVSFYNNEISEKSEIFDDQFSVERPDGSNFTLKIRSTKLEDSAMYFCASRATGVAYYEQYFGPGTRLTVT.

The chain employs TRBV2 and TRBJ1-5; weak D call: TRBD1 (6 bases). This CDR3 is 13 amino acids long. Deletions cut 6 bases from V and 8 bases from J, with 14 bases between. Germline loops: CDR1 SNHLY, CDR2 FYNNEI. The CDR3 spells CASRGTTLEPQHF. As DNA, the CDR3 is TGTGCCAGCAGAGGGACAACCTTAGAGCCCCAGCATTTT.

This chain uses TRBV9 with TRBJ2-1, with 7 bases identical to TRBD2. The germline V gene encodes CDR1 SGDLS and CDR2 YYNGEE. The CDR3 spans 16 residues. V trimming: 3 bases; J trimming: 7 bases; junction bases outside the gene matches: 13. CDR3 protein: CASSALGSGAINEQFF. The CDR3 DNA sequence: TGTGCCAGCAGCGCCCTCGGGAGCGGGGCTATAAATGAGCAGTTCTTC.

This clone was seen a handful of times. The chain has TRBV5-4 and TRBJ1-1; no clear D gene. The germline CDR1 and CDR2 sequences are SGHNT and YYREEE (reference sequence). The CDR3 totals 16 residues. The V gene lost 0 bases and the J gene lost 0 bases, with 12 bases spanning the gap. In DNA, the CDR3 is TGTGCCAGCAGCTTGGGCTCAGTCGATATGAACACTGAAGCTTTCTTT. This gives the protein CASSLGSVDMNTEAFF.

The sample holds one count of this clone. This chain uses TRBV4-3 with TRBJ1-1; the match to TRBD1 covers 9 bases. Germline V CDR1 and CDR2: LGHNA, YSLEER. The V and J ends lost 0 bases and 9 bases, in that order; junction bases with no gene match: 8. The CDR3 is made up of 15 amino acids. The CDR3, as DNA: TGCGCCAGCAGCCAAGATGGGACAGGGAGACGAAAAGCTTTCTTT. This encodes CASSQDGTGRRKAFF.

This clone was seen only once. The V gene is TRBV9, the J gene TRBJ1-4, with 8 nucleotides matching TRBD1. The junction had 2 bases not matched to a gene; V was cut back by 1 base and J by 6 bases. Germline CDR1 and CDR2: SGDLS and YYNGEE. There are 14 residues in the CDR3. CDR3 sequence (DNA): TGTGCCAGCAGCGTAATGGGACAGGATGAAAAACTGTTTTTT. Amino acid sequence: CASSVMGQDEKLFF.

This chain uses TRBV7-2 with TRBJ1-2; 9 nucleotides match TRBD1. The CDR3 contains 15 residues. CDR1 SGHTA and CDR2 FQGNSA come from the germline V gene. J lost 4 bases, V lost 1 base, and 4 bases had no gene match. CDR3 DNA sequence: TGTGCCAGCAGCTTAGTTGGGACAGGGCTCTATGGCTACACCTTC. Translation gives CASSLVGTGLYGYTF. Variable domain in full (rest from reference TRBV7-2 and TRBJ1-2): GAGVSQSPSNKVTEKGKDVELRCDPISGHTALYWYRQSLGQGLEFLIYFQGNSAPDKSGLPSDRFSAERTGGSVSTLTIQRTQQEDSAVYLCASSLVGTGLYGYTFGSGTRLTVV.

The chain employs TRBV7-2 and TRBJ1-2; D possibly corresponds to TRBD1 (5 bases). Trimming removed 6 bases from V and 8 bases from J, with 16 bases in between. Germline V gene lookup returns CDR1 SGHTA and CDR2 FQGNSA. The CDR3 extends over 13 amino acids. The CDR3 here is CASSSGPAGGYTF. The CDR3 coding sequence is TGTGCCAGCAGTTCGGGGCCCGCGGGGGGCTACACCTTC.

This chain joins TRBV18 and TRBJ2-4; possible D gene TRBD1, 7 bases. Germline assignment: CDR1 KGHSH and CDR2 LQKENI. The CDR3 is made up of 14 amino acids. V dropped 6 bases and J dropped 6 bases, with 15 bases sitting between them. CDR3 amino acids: CASSGGQSINIQYF. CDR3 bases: TGTGCCAGCTCGGGGGGACAGTCGATAAACATTCAGTACTTC.

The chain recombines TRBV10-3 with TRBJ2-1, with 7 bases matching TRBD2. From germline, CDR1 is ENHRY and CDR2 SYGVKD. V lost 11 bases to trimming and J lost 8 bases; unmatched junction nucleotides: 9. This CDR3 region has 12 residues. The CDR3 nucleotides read TGTGCCGTTGCGGGGGAGATCTATGAGCAGTTCTTC. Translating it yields CAVAGEIYEQFF.

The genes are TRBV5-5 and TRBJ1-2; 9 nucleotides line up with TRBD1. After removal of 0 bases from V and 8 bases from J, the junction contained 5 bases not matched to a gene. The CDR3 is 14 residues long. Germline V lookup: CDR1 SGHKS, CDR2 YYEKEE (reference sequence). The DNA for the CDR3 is TGTGCCAGCAGCTTGGGGACAGGGGCGCTCGGCTACACCTTC. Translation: CASSLGTGALGYTF.

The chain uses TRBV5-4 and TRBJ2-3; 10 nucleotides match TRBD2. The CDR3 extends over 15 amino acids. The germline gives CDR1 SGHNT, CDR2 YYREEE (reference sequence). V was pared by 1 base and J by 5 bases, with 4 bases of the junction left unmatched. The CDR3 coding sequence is TGTGCCAGCAGCTTGACTAGCGGGGTTGTAGATACGCAGTATTTT. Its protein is CASSLTSGVVDTQYF. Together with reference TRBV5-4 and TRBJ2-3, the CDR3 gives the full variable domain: ETGVTQSPTHLIKTRGQQVTLRCSSQSGHNTVSWYQQALGQGPQFIFQYYREEENGRGNFPPRFSGLQFPNYSSELNVNALELDDSALYLCASSLTSGVVDTQYFGPGTRLTVL.

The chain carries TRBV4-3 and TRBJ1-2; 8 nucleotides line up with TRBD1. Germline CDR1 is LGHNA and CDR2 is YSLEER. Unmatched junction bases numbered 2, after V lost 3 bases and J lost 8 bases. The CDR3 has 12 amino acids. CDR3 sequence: CASSHRTGGYTF. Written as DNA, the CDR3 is TGCGCCAGCAGCCATAGGACAGGGGGCTACACCTTC.

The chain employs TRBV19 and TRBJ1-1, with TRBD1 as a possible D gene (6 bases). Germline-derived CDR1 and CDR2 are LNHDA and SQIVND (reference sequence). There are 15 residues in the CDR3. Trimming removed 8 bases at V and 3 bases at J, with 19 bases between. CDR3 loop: CASRIEAGVDTEAFF. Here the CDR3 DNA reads TGTGCCAGTCGAATTGAGGCAGGGGTCGACACTGAAGCTTTCTTT.

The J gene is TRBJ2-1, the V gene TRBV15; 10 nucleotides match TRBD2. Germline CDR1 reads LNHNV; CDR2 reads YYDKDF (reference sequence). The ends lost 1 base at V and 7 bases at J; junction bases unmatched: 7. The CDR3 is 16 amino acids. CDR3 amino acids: CATSRVDSGGANEQFF. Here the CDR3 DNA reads TGTGCCACCAGCAGAGTAGACAGCGGGGGGGCAAATGAGCAGTTCTTC.

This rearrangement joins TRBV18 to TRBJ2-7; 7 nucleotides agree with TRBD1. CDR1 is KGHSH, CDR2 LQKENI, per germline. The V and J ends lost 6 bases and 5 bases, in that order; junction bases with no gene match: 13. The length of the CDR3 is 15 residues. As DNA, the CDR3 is TGTGCCAGCTCTCTCCTCGGAAACAGGGGAAACGAGCAGTACTTC. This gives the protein CASSLLGNRGNEQYF.

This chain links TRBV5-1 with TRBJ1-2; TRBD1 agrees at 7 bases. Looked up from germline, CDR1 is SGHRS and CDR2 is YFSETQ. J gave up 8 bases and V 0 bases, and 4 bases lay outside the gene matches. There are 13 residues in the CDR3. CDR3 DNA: TGCGCCAGCAGCTTGGGACAGGGTGAGGGCTACACCTTC. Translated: CASSLGQGEGYTF.

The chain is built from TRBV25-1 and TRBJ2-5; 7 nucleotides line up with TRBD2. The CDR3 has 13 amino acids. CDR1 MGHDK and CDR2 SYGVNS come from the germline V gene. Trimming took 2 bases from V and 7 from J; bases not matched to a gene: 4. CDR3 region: CASSEGGRGTQYF. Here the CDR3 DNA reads TGTGCCAGCAGTGAAGGTGGGAGGGGGACCCAGTACTTC.

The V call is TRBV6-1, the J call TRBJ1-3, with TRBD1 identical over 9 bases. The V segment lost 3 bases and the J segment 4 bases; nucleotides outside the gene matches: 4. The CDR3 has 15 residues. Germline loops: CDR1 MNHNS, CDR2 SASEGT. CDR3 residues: CASSDSGTGGNTIYF. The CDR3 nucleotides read TGTGCCAGCAGTGACTCCGGGACAGGGGGAAACACCATATATTTT.

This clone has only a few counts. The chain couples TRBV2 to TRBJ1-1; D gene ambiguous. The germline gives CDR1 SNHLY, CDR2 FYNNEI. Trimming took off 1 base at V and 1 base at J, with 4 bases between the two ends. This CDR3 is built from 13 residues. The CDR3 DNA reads TGTGCCAGCAGTGAAGACAGGAACACTGAAGCTTTCTTT. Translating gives CASSEDRNTEAFF.

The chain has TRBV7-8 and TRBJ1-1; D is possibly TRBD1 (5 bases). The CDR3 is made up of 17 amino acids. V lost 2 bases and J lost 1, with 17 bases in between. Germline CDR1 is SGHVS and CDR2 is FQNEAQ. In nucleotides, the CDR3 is TGTGCCAGCAGCTTAATAAGGGTTCGGACACAGAACACTGAAGCTTTCTTT. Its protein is CASSLIRVRTQNTEAFF.

CDR3 in DNA: TGTGCCAGCAGCGGCCTAGCGGACTACGAGCAGTACTTC. Amino acid sequence: CASSGLADYEQYF. The chain employs TRBV9 and TRBJ2-7; TRBD2 aligns across 7 bases. Looked up from germline, CDR1 is SGDLS and CDR2 is YYNGEE. The CDR3 is made up of 13 amino acids. The V and J ends lost 3 bases and 3 bases, in that order; junction bases with no gene match: 3.

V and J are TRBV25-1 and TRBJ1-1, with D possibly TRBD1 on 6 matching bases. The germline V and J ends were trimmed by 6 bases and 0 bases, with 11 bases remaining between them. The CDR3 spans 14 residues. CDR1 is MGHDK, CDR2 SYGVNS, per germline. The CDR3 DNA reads TGTGCCAGCAGGGAGACAGGAATGAACACTGAAGCTTTCTTT. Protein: CASRETGMNTEAFF.

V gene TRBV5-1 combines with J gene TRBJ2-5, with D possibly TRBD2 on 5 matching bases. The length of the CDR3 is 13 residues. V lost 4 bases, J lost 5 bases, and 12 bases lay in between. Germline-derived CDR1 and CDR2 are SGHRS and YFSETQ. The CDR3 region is CASSQEDAETQYF. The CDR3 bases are TGCGCCAGCAGCCAGGAGGACGCGGAGACCCAGTACTTC.

DNA for the CDR3: TGTGCCAGCAGTTTGGGGGGGTACCGGGACAGGGGAACGGAGACCCAGTACTTC. Amino acid sequence: CASSLGGYRDRGTETQYF. The chain has TRBV27 and TRBJ2-5; 10 bases match TRBD1. The CDR3 is made up of 18 amino acids. The germline V gene encodes CDR1 MNHEY and CDR2 SMNVEV (reference sequence). With 3 bases clipped from V and 5 bases from J, the junction kept 15 bases outside the gene matches.

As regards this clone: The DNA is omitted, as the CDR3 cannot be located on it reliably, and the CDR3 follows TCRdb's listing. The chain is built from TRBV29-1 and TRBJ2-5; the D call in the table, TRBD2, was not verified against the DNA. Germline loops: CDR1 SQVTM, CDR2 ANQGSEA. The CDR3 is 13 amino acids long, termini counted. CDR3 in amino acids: CSVAAGSGGAGYF.

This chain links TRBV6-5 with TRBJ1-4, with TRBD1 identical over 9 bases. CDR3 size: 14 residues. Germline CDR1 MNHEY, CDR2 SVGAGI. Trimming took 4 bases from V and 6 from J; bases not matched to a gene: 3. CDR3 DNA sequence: TGTGCCAGCAGTTCACAGGGGGCGTATGAAAAACTGTTTTTT. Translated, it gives CASSSQGAYEKLFF.

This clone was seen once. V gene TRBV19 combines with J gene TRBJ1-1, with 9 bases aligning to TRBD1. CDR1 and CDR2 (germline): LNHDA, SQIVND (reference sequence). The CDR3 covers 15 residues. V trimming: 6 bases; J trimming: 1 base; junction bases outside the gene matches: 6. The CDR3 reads CASRRQGGENTEAFF. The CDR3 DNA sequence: TGTGCCAGTAGGCGACAGGGGGGAGAGAACACTGAAGCTTTCTTT.